In this sample, the clone carrying this T cell receptor beta chain turned up many times. What it recognizes is unknown. Germline assignment: CDR1 DFQATT and CDR2 SNEGSKA (reference sequence). This CDR3 contains 15 residues. Trimming stripped 0 bases from V and 1 base from J, with 12 bases between. Individual cDNA molecules received unique molecular identifiers. MiXCR was run by TCRdb on the 5' RACE reads, yielding one entry per CDR3 protein. The sample lists about 59,000 distinct CDR3 sequences, roughly 12% seen once, with 2.9% in the top ten. This record belongs to a study of early T cells in non-severe SARS-CoV-2 infection. Looking at the study overall: Sequencing of bulk RNA from unsorted whole blood was done, without chain pairing. Study results and caveats: VDJdb matching favored anti-spike CD8 responses, missing private and CD4 specificities.

Sequenced sample: whole blood. V usage is TRBV20-1 and J usage is TRBJ1-1, with D maybe TRBD1 (5 bases). The source of this sequence is an adult who was a healthcare worker with PCR-confirmed SARS-CoV-2 infection or an uninfected control (not recorded which). The CDR3 is CSARDIAGKNTEAFF. The CDR3 DNA reads as TGCAGTGCTAGAGATATCGCAGGGAAGAACACTGAAGCTTTCTTT.